Following are 30 T cell receptor beta chains from one sample sequenced in a study of cytomegalovirus exposure and HLA in healthy donors. PCR primers comprised 60 Vbeta and 13 Jbeta primers. The assay was immunoSEQ multiplex PCR, and TCRdb's table has in-frame clones only and misses some. The top ten hold 2.7% of the sample, which has 85,000 to 90,000 clones, 70% to 85% seen once. The sample was PBMCs. The source is a young man in good health and CMV-seronegative.

The chain recombines TRBV15 with TRBJ2-5; D is uncertain. The CDR3 covers 15 residues. Trimming took 3 bases from V and 1 from J, leaving 12 bases between them. Per the germline V gene, CDR1 is LNHNV and CDR2 is YYDKDF (reference sequence). The CDR3 protein is CATSSSRRPQETQYF. The CDR3 nucleotides read TGTGCCACCAGCAGCTCCCGGCGGCCCCAAGAGACCCAGTACTTC.

This rearrangement joins TRBV7-2 to TRBJ2-3; 13 bases align to TRBD2. The V and J ends lost 8 bases and 6 bases, in that order; junction bases with no gene match: 11. This CDR3 is built from 16 residues. In germline, CDR1 is SGHTA, CDR2 FQGNSA. CDR3 protein: CASSRTSGGRRDTQYF. CDR3 sequence (DNA): TGTGCCAGCTCACGGACTAGCGGGGGCCGCCGGGATACGCAGTATTTT. Combining the CDR3 with reference TRBV7-2 and TRBJ2-3 gives the whole variable domain GAGVSQSPSNKVTEKGKDVELRCDPISGHTALYWYRQSLGQGLEFLIYFQGNSAPDKSGLPSDRFSAERTGGSVSTLTIQRTQQEDSAVYLCASSRTSGGRRDTQYFGPGTRLTVL.

This chain uses TRBV30 with TRBJ2-5; TRBD1 matches 7 bases. The V segment lost 5 bases and the J segment 4 bases; nucleotides outside the gene matches: 4. CDR1 and CDR2 (germline): GTSNPN, SVGIG (reference sequence). The CDR3 runs 12 residues. For the CDR3, the DNA is TGTGCCTGGGACAGGGTTGGAGAGACCCAGTACTTC. It specifies CAWDRVGETQYF.

This rearrangement joins TRBV6-1 to TRBJ2-1, with 9 bases fitting TRBD1. V was pared by 3 bases and J by 9 bases, with 9 bases of the junction left unmatched. CDR1 and CDR2 from the germline V gene are MNHNS and SASEGT. This CDR3 spans 15 amino acids. The CDR3, as DNA: TGTGCCAGCAGTGAGACCGGGACAGGGTATGTTGAGCAGTTCTTC. This gives the protein CASSETGTGYVEQFF.

This chain uses TRBV27 with TRBJ2-1; the D gene is possibly TRBD1 (6 bases). The CDR3 contains 17 residues. Germline loops: CDR1 MNHEY, CDR2 SMNVEV (reference sequence). Between the trimmed V and J ends, which lost 4 bases and 4 bases, there was a span of 20 bases. The CDR3 reads CASSSTPGRGKYNEQFF. The CDR3 bases are TGTGCCAGCAGTTCAACCCCGGGCAGGGGAAAGTACAATGAGCAGTTCTTC.

The gene calls are TRBV5-6 and TRBJ1-1; D ambiguous. This CDR3 spans 13 amino acids. Per the germline V gene, CDR1 is SGHDT and CDR2 is YYEEEE. Trimming cost V 3 bases and J 0 bases, with 6 bases left between them. The CDR3 sequence is CASSSRLNTEAFF. The CDR3 DNA is TGTGCCAGCAGCTCCCGGTTGAACACTGAAGCTTTCTTT.

V gene TRBV7-2 combines with J gene TRBJ1-6, with 10 bases fitting TRBD1. Per germline, CDR1 SGHTA and CDR2 FQGNSA. The CDR3 spans 18 residues. After removal of 5 bases from V and 5 bases from J, the junction contained 12 bases not matched to a gene. The CDR3 DNA is TGTGCCAGCAGCCGCAGGGGGACAGGGGCCCTAAATAATTCACCCCTCCACTTT. As protein: CASSRRGTGALNNSPLHF.

This clone was recorded once. The CDR3: CAWSGSGTGYEKLFF. CDR3 nucleotide sequence: TGTGCCTGGAGCGGAAGCGGGACAGGGTATGAAAAACTGTTTTTT. The chain employs TRBV30 and TRBJ1-4, with 9 bases fitting TRBD1. In germline, CDR1 is GTSNPN, CDR2 SVGIG (reference sequence). The CDR3 totals 15 residues. V was clipped by 3 bases and J by 6 bases; unmatched bases: 8.

A few counts support this clone. CDR3 residues: CASSSQGSEQYF. The DNA of the CDR3 is TGTGCCAGCAGTTCTCAGGGTTCCGAGCAGTACTTC. This chain joins TRBV25-1 and TRBJ2-7, with D possibly TRBD1 on 5 matching bases. CDR1 is MGHDK, CDR2 SYGVNS, per germline. V was shortened by 5 bases and J by 6 bases, with 11 bases between the two germline ends. The CDR3 has 12 amino acids.

The gene calls are TRBV2 and TRBJ1-3; no reliable D call. Per germline, CDR1 SNHLY and CDR2 FYNNEI. This CDR3 is built from 15 residues. The germline V and J ends were trimmed by 0 bases and 1 base, with 7 bases remaining between them. DNA of the CDR3: TGTGCCAGCAGTGAAGCGCCCGGGTCTGGAAACACCATATATTTT. This sequence encodes CASSEAPGSGNTIYF.

The rearrangement uses TRBV5-1 and TRBJ2-3; maybe TRBD2 (6 bases). Per germline, CDR1 SGHRS and CDR2 YFSETQ. Deletions cut 4 bases from V and 4 bases from J, with 16 bases between. The CDR3 has 15 residues. The CDR3 region is CASSGGGPRSDTQYF. The CDR3 region has the DNA TGCGCCAGCAGCGGGGGAGGTCCTCGTTCAGATACGCAGTATTTT. The entire variable domain, with the rest obtained from reference TRBV5-1 and TRBJ2-3, is as follows: KAGVTQTPRYLIKTRGQQVTLSCSPISGHRSVSWYQQTPGQGLQFLFEYFSETQRNKGNFPGRFSGRQFSNSRSEMNVSTLELGDSALYLCASSGGGPRSDTQYFGPGTRLTVL.

The rearrangement links TRBV6-5 to TRBJ2-7, with 9 bases fitting TRBD1. This CDR3 is 14 amino acids long. V gave up 3 bases and J gave up 2 bases; unmatched junction bases: 2. The germline gives CDR1 MNHEY, CDR2 SVGAGI. The chain's CDR3 is CASSYGTGPYEQYF. CDR3 nucleotides: TGTGCCAGCAGTTATGGGACAGGGCCCTACGAGCAGTACTTC.

This clone was recorded once. V gene TRBV5-1 combines with J gene TRBJ1-3; unclear D gene. Per germline, CDR1 SGHRS and CDR2 YFSETQ. Between the trimmed V and J ends, which lost 0 bases and 0 bases, there was a span of 10 bases. The CDR3 loop spans 16 amino acids. CDR3 nucleotide sequence: TGCGCCAGCAGCTTGGAAACGGTGTTCTCTGGAAACACCATATATTTT. Translating gives CASSLETVFSGNTIYF.

This clone was detected only once. The rearrangement links TRBV4-2 to TRBJ2-7; no firm D call. V lost 0 bases and J lost 4, with 13 bases in between. The germline V gene encodes CDR1 LGHNA and CDR2 YNFKEQ. The CDR3 covers 15 residues. Here the CDR3 reads CASSQDPARLYEQYF. The CDR3 DNA reads as TGTGCCAGCAGCCAAGATCCAGCGCGTCTTTACGAGCAGTACTTC.

This sequence joins TRBV6-1 and TRBJ2-3; TRBD2 aligns across 10 bases. The CDR3 runs to 14 residues. Germline V gene data show CDR1 as MNHNS and CDR2 as SASEGT. V trimming: 7 bases; J trimming: 6 bases; junction bases outside the gene matches: 7. The CDR3 is CASIQRGGRDTQYF. The CDR3, as DNA: TGTGCCAGCATTCAGCGGGGGGGCAGGGATACGCAGTATTTT.

The chain couples TRBV9 to TRBJ1-1; TRBD1 aligns across 11 bases. V was clipped by 4 bases and J by 3 bases; unmatched bases: 5. Germline V gene data show CDR1 as SGDLS and CDR2 as YYNGEE. CDR3 size: 15 residues. The CDR3 DNA reads TGTGCCAGCAGCCCACGGGACAGGGGGTACACTGAAGCTTTCTTT. It encodes CASSPRDRGYTEAFF.

V gene TRBV2 combines with J gene TRBJ1-2, with D tentatively TRBD1 (5 bases). V was cut by 4 bases and J by 6 bases, with 15 bases left in between. Per germline, CDR1 SNHLY and CDR2 FYNNEI. CDR3 length: 14 residues. The CDR3 loop is CASSGREAGHGYTF. The CDR3 DNA reads TGTGCCAGCAGTGGCCGGGAGGCGGGGCATGGCTACACCTTC.

A few counts support this clone. The chain couples TRBV2 to TRBJ1-2, with a weak D call TRBD1 (5 bases). The CDR3 runs to 12 residues. Germline-derived CDR1 and CDR2 are SNHLY and FYNNEI. The CDR3 bases are TGTGTTAGGACGGGACTCGGAAATGGCTACACCTTC. Its protein product is CVRTGLGNGYTF.

This chain uses TRBV28 with TRBJ1-5; a weak D match, TRBD1 (5 bases). Per germline, CDR1 MDHEN and CDR2 SYDVKM. V lost 3 bases to trimming and J lost 6 bases, with 12 bases between them. This CDR3 has 14 amino acids. Written as DNA, the CDR3 is TGTGCCAGCAGTTTTCCAGGGTTTAGTCAGCCCCAGCATTTT. Translation: CASSFPGFSQPQHF.

The CDR3 reads CASSGLEKGQGSPLHF. In DNA, the CDR3 is TGTGCCAGCAGCGGGCTGGAAAAAGGACAGGGTTCACCCCTCCACTTT. The V and J genes are TRBV7-9 and TRBJ1-6; TRBD1 agrees at 8 bases. The CDR3 length is 16 residues. The J segment lost 9 bases and the V segment lost 5 bases, leaving 12 bases of the junction unmatched. Germline assignment: CDR1 SEHNR and CDR2 FQNEAQ (reference sequence).

The rearrangement uses TRBV9 and TRBJ1-6, with 7 positions matching TRBD1. CDR3 length: 14 amino acids. Germline V gene lookup returns CDR1 SGDLS and CDR2 YYNGEE. V was pared by 4 bases and J by 6 bases, with 4 bases of the junction left unmatched. The CDR3 nucleotides are TGTGCCAGCAGCCAGGGACAGCTTAATTCACCCCTCCACTTT. This sequence encodes CASSQGQLNSPLHF.

V usage is TRBV5-1 and J usage is TRBJ1-2, with 9 positions matching TRBD1. The CDR3 covers 14 residues. Germline values: CDR1 SGHRS, CDR2 YFSETQ. Trimming took 2 bases from V and 4 from J; bases not matched to a gene: 3. The CDR3 sequence is CASSLPGQGYGYTF. Here the CDR3 DNA reads TGCGCCAGCAGCTTACCGGGACAGGGCTATGGCTACACCTTC.

The chain links TRBV15 to TRBJ2-2, with a weak D call TRBD1 (6 bases). Germline CDR1 and CDR2: LNHNV and YYDKDF (reference sequence). Between the trimmed V and J ends, which lost 6 bases and 3 bases, there was a span of 14 bases. The CDR3 totals 15 residues. CDR3 in amino acids: CATRKEGDHTGELFF. The CDR3, as DNA: TGTGCCACCAGGAAAGAGGGGGACCACACCGGGGAGCTGTTTTTT.

The rearrangement uses TRBV18 and TRBJ1-2; D not resolved. Trimming removed 2 bases from V and 0 bases from J, with 10 bases in between. CDR3 length: 15 residues. Germline CDR1 and CDR2: KGHSH and LQKENI. The CDR3 here is CASSPDGGSNYGYTF. CDR3 nucleotides: TGTGCCAGCTCACCAGACGGAGGTTCTAACTATGGCTACACCTTC.

This rearrangement joins TRBV5-1 to TRBJ1-1; a weak D match, TRBD1 (6 bases). Per the germline V gene, CDR1 is SGHRS and CDR2 is YFSETQ. The CDR3 spans 15 residues. Between the trimmed V and J ends, which lost 0 bases and 1 base, there was a span of 10 bases. CDR3 bases: TGCGCCAGCAGCTTGGGGGGACAAGGGAACACTGAAGCTTTCTTT. It translates to CASSLGGQGNTEAFF.

This sequence joins TRBV2 and TRBJ1-4, with D possibly matching TRBD1 (5 bases). V dropped 5 bases and J dropped 4 bases, with 17 bases sitting between them. Germline CDR1 is SNHLY and CDR2 is FYNNEI. This CDR3 is 16 amino acids long. The CDR3 here is CASSSLGLRNNEKLFF. The CDR3 nucleotides read TGTGCCAGCAGTTCCTTGGGACTCCGAAATAATGAAAAACTGTTTTTT. The full variable domain, in which reference TRBV2 and TRBJ1-4 provide the parts outside the CDR3, is EPEVTQTPSHQVTQMGQEVILRCVPISNHLYFYWYRQILGQKVEFLVSFYNNEISEKSEIFDDQFSVERPDGSNFTLKIRSTKLEDSAMYFCASSSLGLRNNEKLFFGSGTQLSVL.

The chain links TRBV5-4 to TRBJ2-1, with 9 bases fitting TRBD1. Germline-derived CDR1 and CDR2 are SGHNT and YYREEE (reference sequence). V lost 3 bases, J lost 3 bases, and 7 bases stayed unmatched. This CDR3 has 16 amino acids. The CDR3, as DNA: TGTGCCAGCAGCTCTCTTTGGGACAGGGACTACAATGAGCAGTTCTTC. This translates into CASSSLWDRDYNEQFF.

This clone was detected a few times. This chain joins TRBV5-5 and TRBJ2-7; 9 bases map to TRBD1. The CDR3 totals 12 residues. Germline V gives CDR1 SGHKS, CDR2 YYEKEE (reference sequence). Trimming at V came to 4 bases and at J to 13 bases, leaving 9 bases not matched to a gene. CDR3 protein: CASSGQGNLEYF. The CDR3 coding sequence is TGTGCCAGCAGCGGACAGGGGAATTTGGAATACTTC. Drawing the rest from reference TRBV5-5 and TRBJ2-7, the complete variable domain is DAGVTQSPTHLIKTRGQQVTLRCSPISGHKSVSWYQQVLGQGPQFIFQYYEKEERGRGNFPDRFSARQFPNYSSELNVNALLLGDSALYLCASSGQGNLEYFGPGTRLTVT.

This rearrangement joins TRBV12-5 to TRBJ1-5; D perhaps matches TRBD1 (6 bases). Germline values: CDR1 LGHNT, CDR2 FRNRAP. V lost 0 bases and J lost 0, with 9 bases in between. The CDR3 extends over 16 amino acids. The CDR3 spells CASGLVQGYSNQPQHF. CDR3 DNA sequence: TGTGCTAGTGGTTTGGTACAGGGCTATAGCAATCAGCCCCAGCATTTT.

The chain is built from TRBV30 and TRBJ2-6, with D perhaps TRBD1 (5 bases). V was pared by 0 bases and J by 0 bases, with 6 bases between. CDR3 size: 15 residues. The germline CDR1 and CDR2 sequences are GTSNPN and SVGIG (reference sequence). CDR3 nucleotides: TGTGCCTGGAGTGTTAGGGGCTCTGGGGCCAACGTCCTGACTTTC. Translation: CAWSVRGSGANVLTF.